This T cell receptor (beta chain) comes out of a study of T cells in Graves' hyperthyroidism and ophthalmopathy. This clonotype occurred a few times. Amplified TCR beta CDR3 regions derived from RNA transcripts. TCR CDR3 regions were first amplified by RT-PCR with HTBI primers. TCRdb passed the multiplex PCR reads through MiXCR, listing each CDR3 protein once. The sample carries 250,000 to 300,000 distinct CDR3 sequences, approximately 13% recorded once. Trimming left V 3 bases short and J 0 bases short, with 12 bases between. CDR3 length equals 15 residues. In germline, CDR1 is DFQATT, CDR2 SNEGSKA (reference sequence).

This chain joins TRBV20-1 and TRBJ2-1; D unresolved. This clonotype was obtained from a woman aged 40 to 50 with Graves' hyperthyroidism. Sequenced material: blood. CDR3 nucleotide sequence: TGCAGTGCTAGGGCCACACTCAGCTCCTACAATGAGCAGTTCTTC. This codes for CSARATLSSYNEQFF.